The subject of this entry is one T cell receptor beta chain. Its cognate antigen is unknown. TCRdb's table, derived via immunoSEQ multiplex PCR, lists solely in-frame clones and lacks some. The sample consists of 9,500 to 15,000 clones, 78% of them appearing once. The data were obtained in a study of tumor-infiltrating lymphocytes in localized non-small cell lung cancer. About the research overall: Patients included smokers and never-smokers with various histologies, some sampled after neoadjuvant chemotherapy.

In germline, CDR1 is MRHNA, CDR2 SNTAGT. Germline trimming cut 1 base from V and 7 bases from J; bases unmatched to any gene: 5. This CDR3 contains 15 residues. Findings and limits, study-wide: Not all patients were TCR sequenced, owing to tissue quantity. Immunotypes IM1 and IM2 had similar TCR-derived T-cell fractions.

This sequence joins TRBV6-4 and TRBJ2-1; 9 bases map to TRBD1. The clonotype originates from a human donor with non-small cell lung cancer. The source material was lung tumor tissue. CDR3 nucleotide sequence: TGTGCCAGCAGTGACTGGGGGACAGGGAATAATGAGCAGTTCTTC. It translates to CASSDWGTGNNEQFF.